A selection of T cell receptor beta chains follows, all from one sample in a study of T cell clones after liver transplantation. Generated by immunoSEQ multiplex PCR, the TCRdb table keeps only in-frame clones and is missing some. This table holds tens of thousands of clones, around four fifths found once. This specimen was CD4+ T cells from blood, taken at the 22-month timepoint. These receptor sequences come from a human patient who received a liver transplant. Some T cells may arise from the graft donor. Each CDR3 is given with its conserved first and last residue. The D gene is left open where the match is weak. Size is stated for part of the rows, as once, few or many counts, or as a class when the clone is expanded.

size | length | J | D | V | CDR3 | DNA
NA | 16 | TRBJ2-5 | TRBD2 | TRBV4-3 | CASSQGLAGDLETQYF | TGCGCCAGCAGCCAAGGACTAGCGGGAGATTTGGAGACCCAGTACTTC
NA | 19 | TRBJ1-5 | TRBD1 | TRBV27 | CASSPWTGKGGISNQPQHF | TGTGCCAGCAGTCCATGGACAGGGAAGGGGGGCATAAGCAATCAGCCCCAGCATTTT
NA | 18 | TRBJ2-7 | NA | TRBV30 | CAWSHRSPQGWNSYEQYF | TGTGCCTGGAGCCACCGATCTCCGCAGGGGTGGAACTCCTACGAGCAGTACTTC
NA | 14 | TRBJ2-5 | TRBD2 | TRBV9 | CASSVESGLVRQYF | TGTGCCAGCAGCGTAGAATCGGGACTAGTCCGTCAGTACTTC
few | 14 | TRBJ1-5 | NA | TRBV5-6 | CASSSSGLGQPQHF | TGTGCCAGCAGCTCGTCCGGGCTGGGGCAGCCCCAGCATTTT
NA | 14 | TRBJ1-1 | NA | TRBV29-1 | CSVRFGERGTEAFF | TGCAGCGTGCGTTTTGGGGAGCGGGGCACTGAAGCTTTCTTT
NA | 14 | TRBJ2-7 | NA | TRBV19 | CAIPPLQVGYEQYF | TGTGCCATCCCGCCCCTCCAGGTAGGATACGAGCAGTACTTC
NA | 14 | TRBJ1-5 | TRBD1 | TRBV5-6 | CASSGGQVNQPQHF | TGTGCCAGCAGTGGGGGACAGGTCAATCAGCCCCAGCATTTT
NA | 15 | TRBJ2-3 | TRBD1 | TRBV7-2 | CASSLAGQGGDTQYF | TGTGCCAGCAGCTTAGCTGGACAGGGGGGAGATACGCAGTATTTT
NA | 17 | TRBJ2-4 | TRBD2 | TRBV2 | CAEGGHIMGGRRNIQYF | TGTGCAGAGGGGGGACACATCATGGGCGGGAGGAGGAACATTCAGTACTTC
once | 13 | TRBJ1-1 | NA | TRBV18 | CASSPDSNTEAFF | TGTGCCAGCTCACCGGACAGCAACACTGAAGCTTTCTTT
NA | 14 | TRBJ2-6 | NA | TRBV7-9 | CASSLVEGANVLTF | TGTGCCAGCAGCTTGGTGGAGGGGGCCAACGTCCTGACTTTC
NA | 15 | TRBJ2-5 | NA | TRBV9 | CASSAQASTWETQYF | TGTGCCAGCAGCGCCCAGGCGAGCACCTGGGAGACCCAGTACTTC
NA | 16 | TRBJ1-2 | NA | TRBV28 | CASRPPSTGPNYGYTF | TGTGCCAGCAGGCCTCCTTCGACAGGTCCTAACTATGGCTACACCTTC
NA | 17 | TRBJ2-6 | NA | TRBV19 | CASSIVRSSSGANVLTF | TGTGCCAGTAGTATAGTGCGGAGCAGCTCTGGGGCCAACGTCCTGACTTTC
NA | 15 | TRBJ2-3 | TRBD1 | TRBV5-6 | CASSFRTGGTDTQYF | TGTGCCAGCAGCTTTCGGACAGGGGGCACAGATACGCAGTATTTT
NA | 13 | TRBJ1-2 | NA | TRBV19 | CASSMSRDLGYTF | TGTGCCAGTAGTATGTCCAGGGACCTTGGCTACACCTTC
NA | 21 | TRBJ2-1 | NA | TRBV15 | CATSRGPLGGGYLGRGNEQFF | TGTGCCACCAGCAGAGGCCCCCTCGGCGGGGGCTACCTAGGTAGGGGAAATGAGCAGTTCTTC
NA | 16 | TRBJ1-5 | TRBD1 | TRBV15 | CATSRGTGLRNQPQHF | TGTGCCACCAGCAGGGGGACAGGGCTCCGCAATCAGCCCCAGCATTTT
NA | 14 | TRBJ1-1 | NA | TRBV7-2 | CASSGGGQNTEAFF | TGTGCCAGCAGCGGGGGGGGTCAGAACACTGAAGCTTTCTTT
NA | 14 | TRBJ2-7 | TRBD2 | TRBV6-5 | CASGTRRSVYEQYF | TGTGCCAGCGGGACTAGAAGATCAGTCTACGAGCAGTACTTC
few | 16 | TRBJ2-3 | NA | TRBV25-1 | CASSELRDSHTDTQYF | TGTGCCAGCAGTGAATTGAGAGACAGCCACACAGATACGCAGTATTTT
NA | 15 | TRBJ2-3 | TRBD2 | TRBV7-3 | CASSLGRAKTDTQYF | TGTGCCAGCAGCCTAGGGAGGGCCAAAACAGATACGCAGTATTTT
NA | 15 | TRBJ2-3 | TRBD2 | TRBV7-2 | CASSLVVGGSNTQYF | TGTGCCAGCAGCTTAGTGGTGGGAGGGTCAAATACGCAGTATTTT
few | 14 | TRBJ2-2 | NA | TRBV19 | CASSPGQHPGELFF | TGTGCCAGTAGCCCCGGACAGCACCCCGGGGAGCTGTTTTTT
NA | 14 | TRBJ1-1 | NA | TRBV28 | CASSLGDGNTEAFF | TGTGCCAGCAGTTTAGGCGACGGAAACACTGAAGCTTTCTTT
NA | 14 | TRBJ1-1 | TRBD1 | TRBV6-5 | CASSYSDRDTEAFF | TGTGCCAGCAGTTACTCGGACAGGGACACTGAAGCTTTCTTT
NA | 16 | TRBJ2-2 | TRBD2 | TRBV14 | CASSPGGSGNTGELFF | TGTGCCAGCAGCCCGGGGGGTAGCGGGAACACCGGGGAGCTGTTTTTT
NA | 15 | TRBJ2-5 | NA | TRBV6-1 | CASSGGRSGQETQYF | TGTGCCAGCAGTGGAGGGAGATCAGGACAAGAGACCCAGTACTTC
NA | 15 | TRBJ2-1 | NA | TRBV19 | CASSPTQKAIRGQFF | TGTGCCAGTAGTCCAACTCAAAAGGCCATCCGGGGGCAGTTCTTC
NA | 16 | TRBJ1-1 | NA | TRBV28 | CASSSHASGQFPEAFF | TGTGCCAGCAGTTCTCACGCCTCCGGACAGTTCCCTGAAGCTTTCTTT
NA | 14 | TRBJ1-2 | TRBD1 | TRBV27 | CASSSRDRNYGYTF | TGTGCCAGCAGTTCCCGGGACAGGAACTATGGCTACACCTTC
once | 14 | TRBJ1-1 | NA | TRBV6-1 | CASSSSRGNTEAFF | TGTGCCAGCAGTTCTTCCCGGGGGAACACTGAAGCTTTCTTT
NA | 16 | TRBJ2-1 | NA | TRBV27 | CASSLSGTATPNEQFF | TGTGCCAGCAGTTTATCCGGGACGGCGACCCCGAATGAGCAGTTCTTC
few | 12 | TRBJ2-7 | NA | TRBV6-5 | CASRSESYEQYF | TGTGCCAGCAGGTCAGAGTCCTACGAGCAGTACTTC
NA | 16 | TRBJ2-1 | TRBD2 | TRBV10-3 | CAISESGAGLYNEQFF | TGTGCCATCAGTGAGTCTGGAGCGGGGCTCTACAATGAGCAGTTCTTC
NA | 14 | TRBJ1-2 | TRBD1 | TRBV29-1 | CSVQWTGSNYGYTF | TGCAGCGTTCAATGGACAGGGTCCAACTATGGCTACACCTTC
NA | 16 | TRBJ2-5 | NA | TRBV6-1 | CASSDGPAGTSETQYF | TGTGCCAGCAGTGACGGTCCCGCGGGGACTTCCGAGACCCAGTACTTC
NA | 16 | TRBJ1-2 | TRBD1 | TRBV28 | CASSLSGGATSYGYTF | TGTGCCAGCAGTTTATCAGGGGGGGCCACAAGCTATGGCTACACCTTC
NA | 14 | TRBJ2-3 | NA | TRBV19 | CASSGGIYTDTQYF | TGTGCCAGTAGCGGAGGGATTTACACAGATACGCAGTATTTT
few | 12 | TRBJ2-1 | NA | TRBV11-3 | CASSLRRNEQFF | TGTGCCAGCAGCCTAAGACGGAATGAGCAGTTCTTC
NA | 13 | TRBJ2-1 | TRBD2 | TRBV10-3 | CAIRFGGADEQFF | TGTGCCATCAGGTTCGGGGGGGCGGATGAGCAGTTCTTC
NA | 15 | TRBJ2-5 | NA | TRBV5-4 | CASSLAIGMAETQYF | TGTGCCAGCAGCTTGGCTATAGGGATGGCGGAGACCCAGTACTTC
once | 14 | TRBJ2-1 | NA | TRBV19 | CASNYGPNRDEQFF | TGTGCCAGTAATTACGGCCCGAATAGGGATGAGCAGTTCTTC
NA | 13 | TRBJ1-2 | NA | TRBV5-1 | CASSLDGASGYTF | TGCGCCAGCAGCTTGGACGGGGCCTCTGGCTACACCTTC
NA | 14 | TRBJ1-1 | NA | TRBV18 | CASSPQYTDTEAFF | TGTGCCAGCTCACCACAGTACACGGACACTGAAGCTTTCTTT
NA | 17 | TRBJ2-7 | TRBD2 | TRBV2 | CASSDPSGRPTSYEQYF | TGTGCCAGCAGTGATCCTAGCGGGAGGCCCACCTCCTACGAGCAGTACTTC
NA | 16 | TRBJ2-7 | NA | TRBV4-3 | CASSQDFGGMDYEQYF | TGCGCCAGCAGCCAAGATTTTGGCGGGATGGATTACGAGCAGTACTTC
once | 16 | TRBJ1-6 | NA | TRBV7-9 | CASSSEALFSPSPLHF | TGTGCCAGCAGCTCGGAGGCACTCTTTAGCCCTTCACCCCTCCACTTT
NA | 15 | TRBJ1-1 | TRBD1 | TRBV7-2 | CASSNRDRGTTEAFF | TGTGCCAGCAGCAACCGGGACAGGGGGACGACTGAAGCTTTCTTT
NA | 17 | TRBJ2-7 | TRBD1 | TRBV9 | CASSPRQGSNSPYEQYF | TGTGCCAGCAGCCCACGACAGGGGAGTAATTCCCCCTACGAGCAGTACTTC
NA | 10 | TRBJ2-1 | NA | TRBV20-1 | CSARDYEQFF | TGCAGTGCTCGGGACTATGAGCAGTTCTTC
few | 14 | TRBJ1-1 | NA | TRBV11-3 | CASSLTGSHTEAFF | TGTGCCAGCAGCTTAACAGGGTCTCACACTGAAGCTTTCTTT
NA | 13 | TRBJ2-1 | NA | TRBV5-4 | CASSRPIDVEQFF | TGTGCCAGCAGCCGACCTATCGACGTAGAGCAGTTCTTC
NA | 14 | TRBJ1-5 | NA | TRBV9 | CASSRGALNQPQHF | TGTGCCAGCTCCCGCGGGGCTCTGAATCAGCCCCAGCATTTT
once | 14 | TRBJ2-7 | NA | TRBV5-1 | CASSFQQGAHEQYF | TGCGCCAGCAGCTTCCAACAAGGGGCCCACGAGCAGTACTTC
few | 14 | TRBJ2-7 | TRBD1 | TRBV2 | CASGAGTGLREQYF | TGTGCCAGCGGCGCCGGGACAGGACTTCGGGAGCAGTACTTC